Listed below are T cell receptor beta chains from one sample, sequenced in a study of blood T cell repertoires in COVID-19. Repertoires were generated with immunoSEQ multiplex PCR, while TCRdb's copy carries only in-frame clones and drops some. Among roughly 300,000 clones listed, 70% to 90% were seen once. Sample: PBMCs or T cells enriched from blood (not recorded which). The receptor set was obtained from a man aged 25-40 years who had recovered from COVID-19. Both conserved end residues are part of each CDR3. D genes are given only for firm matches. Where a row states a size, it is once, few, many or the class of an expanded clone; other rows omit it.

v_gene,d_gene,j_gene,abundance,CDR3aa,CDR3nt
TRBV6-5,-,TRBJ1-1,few,CASRGRVDTEAFF,TGTGCCAGCAGGGGCAGGGTGGACACTGAAGCTTTCTTT
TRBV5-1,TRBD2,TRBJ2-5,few,CASSLGGLADQETQYF,TGCGCCAGCAGCTTGGGAGGACTAGCGGACCAAGAGACCCAGTACTTC
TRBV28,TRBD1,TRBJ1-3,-,CASSLTTGGVSGNTIYF,TGTGCCAGCAGTCTTACGACAGGGGGGGTTTCTGGAAACACCATATATTTT
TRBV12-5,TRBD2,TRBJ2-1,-,CASGPYLAGAHPEQFF,TGTGCTAGTGGACCTTACCTAGCGGGGGCCCACCCTGAGCAGTTCTTC
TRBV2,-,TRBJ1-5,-,CASSDLTASNQPQHF,TGTGCCAGCAGTGATTTGACAGCCTCCAATCAGCCCCAGCATTTT
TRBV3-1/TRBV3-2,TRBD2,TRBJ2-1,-,CASSLAGTYNEQFF,TGTGCCAGCAGCTTAGCGGGGACCTACAATGAGCAGTTCTTC
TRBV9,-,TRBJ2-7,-,CASSVEGHSYEQYF,TGTGCCAGCAGCGTAGAAGGACACTCCTACGAGCAGTACTTC
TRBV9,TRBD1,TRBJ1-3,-,CASSEQGAGGNTIYF,TGTGCCAGCAGCGAACAGGGGGCGGGTGGAAACACCATATATTTT
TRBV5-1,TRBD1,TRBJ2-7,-,CASSWTGDYEQYF,TGCGCCAGCAGCTGGACAGGGGACTACGAGCAGTACTTC
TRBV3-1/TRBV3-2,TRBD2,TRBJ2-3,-,CASSQDGLAGGRTQYF,TGTGCCAGCAGCCAAGATGGACTAGCGGGGGGCCGAACGCAGTATTTT
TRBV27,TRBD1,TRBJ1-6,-,CASRAGQGYSPLHF,TGTGCCAGCAGGGCGGGACAGGGGTATTCACCCCTCCACTTT
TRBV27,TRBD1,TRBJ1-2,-,CASSLSFQDRVGYTF,TGTGCCAGCAGTTTATCCTTCCAGGACAGGGTTGGCTACACCTTC
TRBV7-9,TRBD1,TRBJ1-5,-,CASSRQGGNQPQHF,TGTGCCAGCAGCCGACAGGGTGGCAATCAGCCCCAGCATTTT
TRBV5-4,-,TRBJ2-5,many,CASSLAMEVSETQYF,TGTGCCAGCAGCTTGGCCATGGAGGTCTCCGAGACCCAGTACTTC
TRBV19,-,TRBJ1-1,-,CASSTGDTSNTEAFF,TGTGCCAGTAGTACGGGAGACACCTCGAACACTGAAGCTTTCTTT
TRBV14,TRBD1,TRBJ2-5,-,CASSQAGQGLQETQYF,TGTGCCAGCAGCCAAGCGGGACAGGGGCTGCAAGAGACCCAGTACTTC
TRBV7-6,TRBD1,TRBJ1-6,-,CASSKSAAGQGLSPLHF,TGTGCCAGCAGCAAATCGGCGGCGGGACAGGGTCTTTCACCCCTCCACTTT
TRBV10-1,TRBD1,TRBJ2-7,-,CASSGTGDHTYEQYF,TGCGCCAGCAGCGGGACAGGGGATCATACCTACGAGCAGTACTTC
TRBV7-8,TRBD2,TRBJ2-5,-,CASSLILAPETQYF,TGTGCCAGCAGCCTAATACTAGCGCCGGAGACCCAGTACTTC
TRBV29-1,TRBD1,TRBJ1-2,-,CSVAFQGEGYTF,TGCAGCGTTGCATTCCAGGGGGAAGGCTACACCTTC
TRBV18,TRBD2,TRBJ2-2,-,CASSPARTSGLFF,TGTGCCAGCTCACCAGCTCGGACTAGTGGGCTGTTTTTT
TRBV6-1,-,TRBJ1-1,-,CASSGGDLGGFGTEAFF,TGTGCCAGCAGTGGTGGGGATTTGGGGGGATTTGGCACTGAAGCTTTCTTT
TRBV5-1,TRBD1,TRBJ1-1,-,CASSLLGGTGWTEAFF,TGCGCCAGCAGCTTGCTGGGAGGGACAGGGTGGACTGAAGCTTTCTTT
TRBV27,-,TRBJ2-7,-,CASSLQFPSYEQYF,TGTGCCAGCAGTTTACAGTTCCCCTCCTACGAGCAGTACTTC
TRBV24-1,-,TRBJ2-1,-,CATSDGDFLPTNEQFF,TGTGCCACCAGTGATGGGGACTTCCTACCCACCAATGAGCAGTTCTTC
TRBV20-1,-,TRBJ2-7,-,CSASSRVYEQYF,TGCAGTGCTAGTAGTCGCGTCTACGAGCAGTACTTC
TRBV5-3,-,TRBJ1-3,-,CARSCDGLSGNTIYF,TGTGCCAGAAGCTGCGACGGACTCTCTGGAAACACCATATATTTT
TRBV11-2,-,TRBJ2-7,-,CASSLGTGSYEQYF,TGTGCCAGCAGCTTAGGCACAGGGTCCTACGAGCAGTACTTC
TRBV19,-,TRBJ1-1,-,CASSTRENTEAFF,TGTGCCAGTAGTACACGAGAGAACACTGAAGCTTTCTTT
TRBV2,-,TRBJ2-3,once,CASSERTVPDTQYF,TGTGCCAGCAGTGAGAGAACGGTCCCAGATACGCAGTATTTT
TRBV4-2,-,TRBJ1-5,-,CASSQEAGNSNQPQHF,TGTGCCAGCAGCCAAGAAGCGGGAAATAGCAATCAGCCCCAGCATTTT